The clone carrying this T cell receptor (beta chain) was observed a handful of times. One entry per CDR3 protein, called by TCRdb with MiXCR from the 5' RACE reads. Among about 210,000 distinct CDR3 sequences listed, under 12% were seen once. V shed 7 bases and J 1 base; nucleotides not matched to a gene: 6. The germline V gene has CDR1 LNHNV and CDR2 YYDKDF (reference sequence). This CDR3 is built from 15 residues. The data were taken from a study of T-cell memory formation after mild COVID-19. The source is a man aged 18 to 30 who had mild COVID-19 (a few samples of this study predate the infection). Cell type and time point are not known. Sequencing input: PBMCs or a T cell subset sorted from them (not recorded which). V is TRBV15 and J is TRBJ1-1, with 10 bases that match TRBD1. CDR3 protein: CATTKDRGTNTEAFF. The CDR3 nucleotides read TGTGCCACCACCAAGGACAGGGGGACGAACACTGAAGCTTTCTTT.